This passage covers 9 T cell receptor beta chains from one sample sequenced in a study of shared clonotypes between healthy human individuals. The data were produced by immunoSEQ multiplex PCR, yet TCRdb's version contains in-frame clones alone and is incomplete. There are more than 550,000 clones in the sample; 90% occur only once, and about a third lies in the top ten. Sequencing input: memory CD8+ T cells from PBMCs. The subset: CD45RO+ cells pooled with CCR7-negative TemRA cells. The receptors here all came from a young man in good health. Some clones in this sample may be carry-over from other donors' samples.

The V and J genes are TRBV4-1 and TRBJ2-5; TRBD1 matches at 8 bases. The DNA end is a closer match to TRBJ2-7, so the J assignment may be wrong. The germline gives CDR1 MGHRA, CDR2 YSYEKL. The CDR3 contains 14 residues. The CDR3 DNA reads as TGCGCCAGCAGCCAAGGGACAGGGATATACGAGCAGTACTTC. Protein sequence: CASSQGTGIYEQYF.

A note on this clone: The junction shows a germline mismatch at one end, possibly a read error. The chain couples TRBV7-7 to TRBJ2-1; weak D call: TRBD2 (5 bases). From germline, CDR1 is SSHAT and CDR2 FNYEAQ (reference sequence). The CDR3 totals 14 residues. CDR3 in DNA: TGTGCCAGCAGCCGCGGGCTGGGCTACGATGAGCAGTTCTTC. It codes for CASSRGLGYDEQFF.

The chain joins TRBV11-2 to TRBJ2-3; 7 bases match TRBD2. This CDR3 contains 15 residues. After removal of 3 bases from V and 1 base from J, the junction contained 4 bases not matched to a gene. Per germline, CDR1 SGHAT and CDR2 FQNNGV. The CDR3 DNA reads TGTGCCAGCAGCTTCCGGGGGGTTGGCACAGATACGCAGTATTTT. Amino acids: CASSFRGVGTDTQYF.

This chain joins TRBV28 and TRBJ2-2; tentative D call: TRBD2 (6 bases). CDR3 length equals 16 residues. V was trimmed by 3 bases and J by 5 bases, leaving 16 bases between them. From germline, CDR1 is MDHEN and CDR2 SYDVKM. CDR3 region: CASSLNFGGMTGELFF. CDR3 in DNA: TGTGCCAGCAGTTTGAACTTCGGGGGAATGACCGGGGAGCTGTTTTTT. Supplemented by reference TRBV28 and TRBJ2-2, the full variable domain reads DVKVTQSSRYLVKRTGEKVFLECVQDMDHENMFWYRQDPGLGLRLIYFSYDVKMKEKGDIPEGYSVSREKKERFSLILESASTNQTSMYLCASSLNFGGMTGELFFGEGSRLTVL.

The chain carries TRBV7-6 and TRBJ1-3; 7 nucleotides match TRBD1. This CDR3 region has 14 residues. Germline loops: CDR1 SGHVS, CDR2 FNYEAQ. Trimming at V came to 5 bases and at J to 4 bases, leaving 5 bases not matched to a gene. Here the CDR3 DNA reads TGTGCCAGCAGCCCGACAGGGTCCGGAAACACCATATATTTT. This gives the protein CASSPTGSGNTIYF.

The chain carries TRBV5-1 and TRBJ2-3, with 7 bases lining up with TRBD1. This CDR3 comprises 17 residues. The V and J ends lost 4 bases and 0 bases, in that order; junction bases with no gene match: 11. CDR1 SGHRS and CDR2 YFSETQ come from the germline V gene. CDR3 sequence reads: CASSGRQGVISTDTQYF. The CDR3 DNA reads TGCGCCAGCAGCGGGAGACAGGGAGTAATAAGCACAGATACGCAGTATTTT.

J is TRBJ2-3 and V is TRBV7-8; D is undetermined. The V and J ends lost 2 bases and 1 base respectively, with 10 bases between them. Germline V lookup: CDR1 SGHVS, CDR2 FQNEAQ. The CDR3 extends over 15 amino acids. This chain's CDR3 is CASSLILRRTDTQYF. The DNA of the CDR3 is TGTGCCAGCAGCTTAATTCTACGCCGCACAGATACGCAGTATTTT.

The CDR3 bases are TGTGCCAGCAGCCAAGATCCCGGACAGGGGATGACCGGGGAGCTGTTTTTT. This encodes CASSQDPGQGMTGELFF. V usage is TRBV7-9 and J usage is TRBJ2-2, with TRBD1 identical over 9 bases. CDR1 and CDR2 from the germline V gene are SEHNR and FQNEAQ (reference sequence). The CDR3 length is 17 residues. The V and J ends lost 5 bases and 5 bases, in that order; junction bases with no gene match: 12.

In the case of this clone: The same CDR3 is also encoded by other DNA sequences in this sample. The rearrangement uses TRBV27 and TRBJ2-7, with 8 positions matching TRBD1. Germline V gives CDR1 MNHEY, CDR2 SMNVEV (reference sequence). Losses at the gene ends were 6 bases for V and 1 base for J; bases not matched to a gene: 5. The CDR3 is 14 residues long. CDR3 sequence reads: CASSRRQGSYEQYF. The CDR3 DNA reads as TGTGCCAGCAGCCGTAGACAGGGGTCCTACGAGCAGTACTTC.